This entry lists 6 T cell receptor beta chains sequenced from one sample in a study of technical replicates of blood from a handful of donors. Profiled with immunoSEQ multiplex PCR; TCRdb holds only in-frame clones, not every one. The sample carries fewer than 110,000 clones, 96% recorded once. Source material: T cells isolated from PBMCs. The receptors stem from a human donor in good health.

V and J are TRBV19 and TRBJ2-1; 7 bases are a match to TRBD1. V lost 5 bases to trimming and J lost 9 bases; unmatched junction nucleotides: 10. Looked up from germline, CDR1 is LNHDA and CDR2 is SQIVND (reference sequence). This CDR3 has 14 residues. The CDR3 loop is CASSVGMDRTEQFF. In nucleotides, the CDR3 is TGTGCCAGTAGTGTAGGAATGGACAGGACTGAGCAGTTCTTC.

The J gene is TRBJ2-3, the V gene TRBV30, with 10 bases aligning to TRBD2. After removal of 3 bases from V and 5 bases from J, the junction contained 14 bases not matched to a gene. Germline loops: CDR1 GTSNPN, CDR2 SVGIG (reference sequence). The CDR3 loop spans 17 amino acids. CDR3 DNA sequence: TGTGCCTGGAGCCCACTAGCGGGGACCAGCCGACGAGATACGCAGTATTTT. It yields the protein CAWSPLAGTSRRDTQYF.

The J gene is TRBJ2-7, the V gene TRBV6-5, with 7 bases aligning to TRBD1. Germline V CDR1 and CDR2: MNHEY, SVGAGI. This CDR3 is built from 13 residues. The trim removed 6 bases at V and 0 bases at J, leaving 2 bases unmatched. The CDR3 loop is CASRGQNSYEQYF. The CDR3 DNA reads TGTGCCAGCAGGGGACAGAACTCCTACGAGCAGTACTTC.

This rearrangement joins TRBV11-3 to TRBJ2-5; perhaps TRBD1 as D (5 bases). Germline V gives CDR1 SGHNT, CDR2 YENEEA. The CDR3 covers 13 residues. V was pared by 0 bases and J by 5 bases, with 7 bases between. The CDR3 loop reads CASSLEGVETQYF. As DNA, the CDR3 is TGTGCCAGCAGCTTAGAAGGGGTGGAGACCCAGTACTTC. Full variable domain (outside the CDR3, taken from reference TRBV11-3 and TRBJ2-5): EAGVVQSPRYKIIEKKQPVAFWCNPISGHNTLYWYLQNLGQGPELLIRYENEEAVDDSQLPKDRFSAERLKGVDSTLKIQPAELGDSAVYLCASSLEGVETQYFGPGTRLLVL.

Points on this clone: The sample contains more than one DNA sequence encoding this CDR3. The V call is TRBV11-2, the J call TRBJ2-7; 10 bases are shared with TRBD1. Germline V gene data show CDR1 as SGHAT and CDR2 as FQNNGV. CDR3 length equals 14 residues. The V segment lost 3 bases and the J segment 4 bases; nucleotides outside the gene matches: 3. The chain's CDR3 is CASSFGTGVYEQYF. CDR3 sequence (DNA): TGTGCCAGCAGCTTCGGGACAGGGGTGTACGAGCAGTACTTC.

This chain connects TRBV2 to TRBJ1-5; D perhaps matches TRBD1 (5 bases). The V end lost 6 bases, the J end lost 1 base, and 13 bases lay between the germline ends. This CDR3 comprises 15 residues. CDR1 and CDR2 (germline): SNHLY, FYNNEI. The CDR3 protein is CASREFSGSNQPQHF. CDR3 nucleotides: TGTGCCAGCAGGGAATTTTCAGGGAGCAATCAGCCCCAGCATTTT.